A selection of T cell receptor beta chains follows, all from one sample in a study of T-cell reconstitution after alpha-beta-depleted transplantation in children. TCRdb passed the PCR reads through MiXCR, listing each CDR3 protein once. Of 330,000 or so distinct CDR3 sequences in the sample, 10% are singletons; the top ten hold less than 8%. Sequencing used PBMCs, obtained before TCRalphabeta/CD19-depleted stem cell transplant. The receptors derive from a boy under two years old with acute myeloid leukemia, due to receive a stem cell transplant. Both conserved end residues are part of each CDR3.

J gene | V gene | CDR3 protein
TRBJ2-7 | TRBV7-9 | CASSIRQGAYEQYF
TRBJ1-5 | TRBV12-3/TRBV12-4 | CASSFRGRKNQPQHF
TRBJ2-7 | TRBV20-1 | CSASPTSGRPSLPYEQYF
TRBJ2-5 | TRBV18 | CASSPLRGEDQETQYF
TRBJ1-5 | TRBV10-3 | CAISNPTGGNQPQHF
TRBJ2-1 | TRBV7-8 | CASSLILSSYNEQFF
TRBJ1-6 | TRBV20-1 | CSARDYGTSNSPLHF
TRBJ1-2 | TRBV12-3/TRBV12-4 | CASSFGGGYTF
TRBJ1-5 | TRBV28 | CASSLYSYSNQPQHF
TRBJ2-7 | TRBV3-1 | CASSTTSGAPYEQYF
TRBJ2-7 | TRBV12-3/TRBV12-4 | CASSHRDPYEQYF
TRBJ2-1 | TRBV12-3/TRBV12-4 | CDSSLGLGGHEQFF
TRBJ1-3 | TRBV12-3/TRBV12-4 | CASSRQGLSSGNTIYF
TRBJ2-7 | TRBV24-1 | CATSTGSSYEQYF
TRBJ1-2 | TRBV28 | CASSLAGPNYGYTF
TRBJ2-3 | TRBV28 | CASFTDRGGGTDTQYF
TRBJ2-7 | TRBV2 | CASSEIVAGVGGEQYF
TRBJ2-7 | TRBV28 | CASSFQGGDEQYF
TRBJ1-5 | TRBV7-2 | CASSRRGVDQPQHF
TRBJ2-7 | TRBV9 | CASSVAGTPASGQYF
TRBJ2-7 | TRBV7-6 | CASSSRQGRAYEQYF
TRBJ2-1 | TRBV9 | CASSTLAGLFNEQFF
TRBJ1-1 | TRBV7-2 | CASSVQGNTEAFF
TRBJ1-5 | TRBV5-1 | CASSPREDQPQHF
TRBJ1-1 | TRBV29-1 | CSVVQGGVTEAFF
TRBJ2-4 | TRBV9 | CASSVEGSSKNIQYF